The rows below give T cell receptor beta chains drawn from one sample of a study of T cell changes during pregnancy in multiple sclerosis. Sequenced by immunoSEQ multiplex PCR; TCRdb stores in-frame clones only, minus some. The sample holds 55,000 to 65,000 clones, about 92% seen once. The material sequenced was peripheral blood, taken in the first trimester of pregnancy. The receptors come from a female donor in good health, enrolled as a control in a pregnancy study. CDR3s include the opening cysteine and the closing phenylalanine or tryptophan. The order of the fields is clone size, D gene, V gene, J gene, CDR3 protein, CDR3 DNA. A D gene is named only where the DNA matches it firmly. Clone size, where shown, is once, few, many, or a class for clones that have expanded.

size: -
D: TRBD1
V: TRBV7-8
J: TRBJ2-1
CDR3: CASRDREYNEQFF
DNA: TGTGCCAGCCGGGACAGGGAGTACAATGAGCAGTTCTTC

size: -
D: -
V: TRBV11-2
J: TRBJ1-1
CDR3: CASSLNSAIEAFF
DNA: TGTGCCAGCAGCTTAAATTCAGCGATTGAAGCTTTCTTT

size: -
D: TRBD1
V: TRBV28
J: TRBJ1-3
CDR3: CASSFLQGATGNTIYF
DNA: TGTGCCAGCAGTTTTCTGCAGGGGGCGACTGGAAACACCATATATTTT

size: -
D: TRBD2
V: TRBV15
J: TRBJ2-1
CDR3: CATSRDLRRGAGNEQFF
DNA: TGTGCCACCAGCAGAGATTTAAGGCGGGGGGCGGGCAATGAGCAGTTCTTC

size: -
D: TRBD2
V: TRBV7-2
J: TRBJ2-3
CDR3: CASSTSGVTDTQYF
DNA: TGTGCCAGCAGCACTAGCGGGGTCACAGATACGCAGTATTTT

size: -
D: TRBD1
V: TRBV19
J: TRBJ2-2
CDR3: CASRLQGANTGELFF
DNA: TGTGCCAGTAGATTACAGGGGGCGAACACCGGGGAGCTGTTTTTT

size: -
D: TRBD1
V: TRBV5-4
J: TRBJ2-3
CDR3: CASSSQGPQVDTQYF
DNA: TGTGCCAGCAGCTCACAGGGGCCGCAGGTAGATACGCAGTATTTT

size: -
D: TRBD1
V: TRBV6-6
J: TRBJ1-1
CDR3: CASRWTGVNTEAFF
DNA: TGTGCCAGCAGGTGGACAGGGGTAAACACTGAAGCTTTCTTT

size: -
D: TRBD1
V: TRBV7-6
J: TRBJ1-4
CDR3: CASSRDRGREKLFF
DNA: TGTGCCAGCAGCCGGGACAGGGGGCGTGAAAAACTGTTTTTT

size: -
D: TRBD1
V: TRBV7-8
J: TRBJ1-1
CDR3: CASSLTGGTEAFF
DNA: TGTGCCAGCAGCCTGACAGGGGGCACTGAAGCTTTCTTT

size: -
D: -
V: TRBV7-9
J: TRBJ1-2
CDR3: CASNFPGGSYGYTF
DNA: TGTGCCAGCAACTTCCCGGGGGGGAGTTATGGCTACACCTTC

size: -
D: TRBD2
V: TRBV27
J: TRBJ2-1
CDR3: CASSLLAGSTNEQFF
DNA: TGTGCCAGCAGCTTACTAGCGGGAAGTACTAATGAGCAGTTCTTC

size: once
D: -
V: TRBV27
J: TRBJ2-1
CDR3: CASSSPGVGYNEQFF
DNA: TGTGCCAGCAGCTCCCCAGGGGTGGGGTACAATGAGCAGTTCTTC

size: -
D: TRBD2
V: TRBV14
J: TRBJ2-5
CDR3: CASSQLLAATQYF
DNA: TGTGCCAGCAGCCAGTTACTAGCGGCGACCCAGTACTTC

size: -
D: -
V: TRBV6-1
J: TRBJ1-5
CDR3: CASSLPATGDQPQHF
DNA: TGTGCCAGCAGTCTCCCTGCGACAGGCGATCAGCCCCAGCATTTT

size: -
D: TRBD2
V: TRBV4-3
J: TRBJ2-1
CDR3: CASSQDPPRLAGNEQFF
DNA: TGCGCCAGCAGCCAAGACCCCCCAAGACTAGCTGGTAATGAGCAGTTCTTC

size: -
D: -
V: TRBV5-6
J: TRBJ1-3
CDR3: CASSLMGDTIYF
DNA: TGTGCCAGCAGCTTGATGGGAGACACCATATATTTT

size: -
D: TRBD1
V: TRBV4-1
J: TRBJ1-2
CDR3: CASSLRDRDGYTF
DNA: TGCGCCAGCAGCCTCCGGGACAGGGATGGCTACACCTTC

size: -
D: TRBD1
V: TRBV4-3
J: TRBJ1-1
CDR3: CASSQETGTGGNTEAFF
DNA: TGCGCCAGCAGCCAAGAAACCGGGACAGGGGGGAACACTGAAGCTTTCTTT

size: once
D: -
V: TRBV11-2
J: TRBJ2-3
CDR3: CASSFLQGYTDTQYF
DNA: TGTGCCAGCAGCTTCCTACAGGGTTACACAGATACGCAGTATTTT

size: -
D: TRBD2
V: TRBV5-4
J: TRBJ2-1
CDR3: CASSLAAGAYNEQFF
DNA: TGTGCCAGCAGCTTGGCCGCGGGAGCCTACAATGAGCAGTTCTTC

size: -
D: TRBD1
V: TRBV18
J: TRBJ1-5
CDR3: CASSPTTGGNQPQHF
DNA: TGTGCCAGCTCACCAACAACAGGGGGCAATCAGCCCCAGCATTTT

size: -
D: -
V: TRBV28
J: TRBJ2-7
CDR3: CASNQIGDEQYF
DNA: TGTGCCAGCAATCAGATCGGGGACGAGCAGTACTTC

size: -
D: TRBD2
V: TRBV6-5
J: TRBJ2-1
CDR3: CASSLAGTAYNEQFF
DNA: TGTGCCAGCAGTCTAGCGGGGACCGCCTACAATGAGCAGTTCTTC

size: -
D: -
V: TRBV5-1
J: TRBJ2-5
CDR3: CASSPFESQGKETQYF
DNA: TGCGCCAGCAGCCCTTTCGAGAGTCAGGGGAAAGAGACCCAGTACTTC

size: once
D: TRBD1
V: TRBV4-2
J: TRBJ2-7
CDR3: CASSPGTGSYEQYF
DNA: TGTGCCAGCAGCCCCGGGACAGGGTCCTACGAGCAGTACTTC

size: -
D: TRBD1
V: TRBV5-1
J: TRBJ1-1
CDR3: CASNPTGVNTEAFF
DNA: TGCGCCAGCAATCCTACAGGGGTGAACACTGAAGCTTTCTTT

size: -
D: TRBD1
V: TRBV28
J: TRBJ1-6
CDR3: CASSLGGTGGDSPLHF
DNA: TGTGCCAGCAGTTTAGGAGGGACAGGGGGCGATTCACCCCTCCACTTT

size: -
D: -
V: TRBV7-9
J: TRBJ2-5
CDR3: CASSLVSQQETQYF
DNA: TGTGCCAGCAGCTTAGTGTCACAGCAAGAGACCCAGTACTTC

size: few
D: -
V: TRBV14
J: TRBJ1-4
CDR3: CASSQGNPGTNEKLFF
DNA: TGTGCCAGCAGCCAAGGGAATCCAGGAACTAATGAAAAACTGTTTTTT

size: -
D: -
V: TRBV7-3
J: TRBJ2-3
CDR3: CASSFGLAGTDTQYF
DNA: TGTGCCAGCAGCTTTGGGCTAGCCGGCACAGATACGCAGTATTTT

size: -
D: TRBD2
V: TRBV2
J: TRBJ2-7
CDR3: CASSVLAGDYEQYF
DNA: TGTGCCAGCAGTGTTCTAGCGGGGGACTACGAGCAGTACTTC

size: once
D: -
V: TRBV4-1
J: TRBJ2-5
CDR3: CASSQSRGSWEVKETQYF
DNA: TGCGCCAGCAGCCAATCTCGGGGTAGTTGGGAGGTGAAAGAGACCCAGTACTTC

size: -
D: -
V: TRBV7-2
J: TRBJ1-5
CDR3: CASSLEREQYQPQHF
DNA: TGTGCCAGCAGCTTAGAGCGGGAGCAGTATCAGCCCCAGCATTTT

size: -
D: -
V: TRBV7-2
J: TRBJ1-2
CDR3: CASSFKSPNYGYTF
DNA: TGTGCCAGCAGCTTCAAGAGTCCTAACTATGGCTACACCTTC

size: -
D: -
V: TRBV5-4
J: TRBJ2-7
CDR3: CASSLGEGSGREYF
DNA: TGTGCCAGCAGCTTGGGTGAGGGATCGGGTCGAGAGTACTTC

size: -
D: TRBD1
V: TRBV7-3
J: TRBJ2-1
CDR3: CASSPQGAMDEQFF
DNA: TGTGCCAGCAGCCCACAGGGGGCAATGGATGAGCAGTTCTTC

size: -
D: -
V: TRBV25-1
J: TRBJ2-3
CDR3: CASSETGFFGTDTQYF
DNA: TGTGCCAGCAGTGAAACAGGCTTCTTTGGCACAGATACGCAGTATTTT

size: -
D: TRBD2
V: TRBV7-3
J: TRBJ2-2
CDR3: CASSPLAGGELFF
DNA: TGTGCCAGCAGCCCTCTAGCGGGAGGGGAGCTGTTTTTT

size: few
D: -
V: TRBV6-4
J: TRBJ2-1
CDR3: CASSVGLEEDEQFF
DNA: TGTGCCAGCAGTGTCGGCCTTGAGGAAGATGAGCAGTTCTTC

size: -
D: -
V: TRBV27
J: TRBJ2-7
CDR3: CASSLHAGRPSYEQYF
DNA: TGTGCCAGCAGTTTACATGCGGGGCGTCCCTCCTACGAGCAGTACTTC

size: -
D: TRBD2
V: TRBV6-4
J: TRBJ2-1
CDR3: CASSDDSGTSGTGRLYNEQFF
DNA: TGTGCCAGCAGTGACGACTCCGGGACTAGCGGGACAGGGAGGCTTTACAATGAGCAGTTCTTC

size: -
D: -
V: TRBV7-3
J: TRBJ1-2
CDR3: CASSQQGSEGYTF
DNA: TGTGCCAGCAGCCAACAGGGATCCGAAGGCTACACCTTC

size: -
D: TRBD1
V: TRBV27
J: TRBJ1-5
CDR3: CASSFAGGSNQPQHF
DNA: TGTGCCAGCAGTTTCGCAGGGGGTAGCAATCAGCCCCAGCATTTT

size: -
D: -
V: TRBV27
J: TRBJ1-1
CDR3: CASSPSGGFTEAFF
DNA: TGTGCCAGCAGCCCCTCGGGAGGTTTCACTGAAGCTTTCTTT

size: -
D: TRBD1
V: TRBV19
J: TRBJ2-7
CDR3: CASSIERQGAREQYF
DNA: TGTGCCAGTAGTATAGAGAGACAGGGGGCGCGTGAGCAGTACTTC

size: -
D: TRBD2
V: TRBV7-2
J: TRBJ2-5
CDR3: CASSLARTGGETQYF
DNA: TGTGCCAGCAGCTTAGCGCGCACGGGGGGGGAGACCCAGTACTTC

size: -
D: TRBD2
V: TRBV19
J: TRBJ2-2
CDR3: CASSWGGTNTGELFF
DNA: TGTGCCAGTAGTTGGGGGGGGACGAACACCGGGGAGCTGTTTTTT

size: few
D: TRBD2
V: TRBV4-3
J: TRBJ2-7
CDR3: CASSQTLQREFAYEQYF
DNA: TGCGCCAGCAGCCAAACTCTACAGCGGGAGTTTGCCTACGAGCAGTACTTC

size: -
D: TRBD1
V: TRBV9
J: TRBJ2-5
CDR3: CASSAHESGTGVLQETQYF
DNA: TGTGCCAGCAGCGCACACGAGTCCGGGACAGGGGTTCTCCAAGAGACCCAGTACTTC

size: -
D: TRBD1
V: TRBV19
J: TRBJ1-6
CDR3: CASTARVAGGRSSPLHF
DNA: TGTGCCAGTACCGCGAGGGTGGCAGGGGGGCGAAGTTCACCCCTCCACTTT

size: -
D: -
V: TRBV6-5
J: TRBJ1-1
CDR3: CASSYHGLPEAFF
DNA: TGTGCCAGCAGTTATCATGGTCTACCCGAAGCTTTCTTT

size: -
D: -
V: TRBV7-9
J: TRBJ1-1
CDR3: CASRPSRGARGNTEAFF
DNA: TGTGCCAGCAGGCCTTCCCGGGGGGCGCGGGGGAACACTGAAGCTTTCTTT

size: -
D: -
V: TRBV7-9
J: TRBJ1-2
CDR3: CASSTHRSNYGYTF
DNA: TGTGCCAGCAGCACCCACAGGTCTAACTATGGCTACACCTTC